A selection of T cell receptor beta chains follows, all from one sample in a study of blood T cell repertoires in COVID-19. Only in-frame clones appear in the TCRdb table, and some are missing; sequencing was by immunoSEQ multiplex PCR. Of roughly 26,000 clones in the sample, approximately 64% were seen once. The sequenced sample consisted of peripheral blood. The source of these receptors is a man aged 60 to 69 with active or convalescent COVID-19. Each CDR3 is given with its conserved first and last residue. The D gene is left open where the match is weak. Clone size is stated in some rows and not others, as once, few, many or a class when expanded.

CDR3	DNA	D	V	J	size
CSVWSPGYTF	TGCAGTGTATGGAGTCCGGGGTACACCTTC	-	TRBV20-1	TRBJ1-2	-
CASSLVAGGHYGYTF	TGTGCCAGCAGCTTAGTTGCAGGGGGCCACTATGGCTACACCTTC	TRBD1	TRBV11-2	TRBJ1-2	-
CASSSVRSSYNEQFF	TGTGCCAGCAGCTCGGTGCGGAGCTCCTACAATGAGCAGTTCTTC	-	TRBV7-2	TRBJ2-1	-
CASSMGPQSRASNQPQHF	TGTGCCAGTAGTATGGGCCCCCAGAGCAGGGCAAGCAATCAGCCCCAGCATTTT	-	TRBV19	TRBJ1-5	-
CAINGAGEQYF	TGTGCCATCAACGGCGCCGGGGAGCAGTACTTC	-	TRBV10-3	TRBJ2-7	-
CASSLGQGASYGYTF	TGTGCCAGCAGCTTAGGACAGGGAGCTAGCTATGGCTACACCTTC	TRBD1	TRBV5-4	TRBJ1-2	-
CATSTGVNTEAFF	TGTGCCACCAGTACAGGAGTGAACACTGAAGCTTTCTTT	-	TRBV24-1	TRBJ1-1	-
CASSQDRGSGIPYEQYF	TGTGCCAGCAGCCAAGATAGAGGTAGCGGGATACCCTACGAGCAGTACTTC	TRBD2	TRBV3-1/TRBV3-2	TRBJ2-7	-
CASSFSSGRQETQYF	TGTGCCAGCAGCTTTAGTTCAGGGCGTCAAGAGACCCAGTACTTC	-	TRBV5-4	TRBJ2-5	-
CASSFNEKLFF	TGTGCCAGCAGCTTTAATGAAAAACTGTTTTTT	-	TRBV27	TRBJ1-4	few
CASSGTGLAAYNEQFF	TGTGCCAGCAGTGGCACGGGACTAGCGGCATACAATGAGCAGTTCTTC	TRBD2	TRBV9	TRBJ2-1	-
CASSESRSLYLDGYTF	TGCGCCAGCAGTGAGTCGAGGAGCTTATATTTAGATGGCTACACCTTC	-	TRBV10-2	TRBJ1-2	few
CASSGPTGNTGELFF	TGTGCCAGCAGCGGACCAACAGGAAACACCGGGGAGCTGTTTTTT	-	TRBV9	TRBJ2-2	-
CATSRDPGGNQPQHF	TGTGCCACCAGCAGAGATCCGGGAGGCAATCAGCCCCAGCATTTT	-	TRBV15	TRBJ1-5	-
CASRKLVGIEAFF	TGTGCCAGCAGAAAATTGGTCGGGATTGAAGCTTTCTTT	-	TRBV12-3/TRBV12-4	TRBJ1-1	-
CASSSTDTQYF	TGTGCCAGCAGCTCGACAGATACGCAGTATTTT	-	TRBV13	TRBJ2-3	once
CASERGLSGNTIYF	TGCGCCAGCGAAAGGGGGCTATCTGGAAACACCATATATTTT	TRBD1	TRBV5-1	TRBJ1-3	-
CASSSLVSNEQFF	TGTGCCAGCAGTTCCTTAGTTTCCAATGAGCAGTTCTTC	-	TRBV12-3/TRBV12-4	TRBJ2-1	-
CASSPGLGAKNIQYF	TGTGCCAGCAGCCCCGGACTCGGAGCCAAAAACATTCAGTACTTC	-	TRBV2	TRBJ2-4	-
CSASRGAARDLGETQYF	TGCAGTGCTAGTAGGGGTGCTGCGCGGGACTTAGGAGAGACCCAGTACTTC	-	TRBV20-1	TRBJ2-5	-
CASSEVPGDLTDTQYF	TGTGCCAGCAGTGAAGTGCCGGGGGACTTAACAGATACGCAGTATTTT	-	TRBV2	TRBJ2-3	-
CASSLGGQVNTEAFF	TGTGCCAGTAGCCTGGGGGGACAGGTGAACACTGAAGCTTTCTTT	TRBD1	TRBV19	TRBJ1-1	-
CASTRFVGQGNSPLHF	TGCGCCAGCACCAGATTTGTAGGACAGGGGAATTCACCCCTCCACTTT	TRBD1	TRBV10-1	TRBJ1-6	-
CASSLGGADYGYTF	TGCGCCAGCAGCTTGGGGGGCGCAGACTATGGCTACACCTTC	-	TRBV5-1	TRBJ1-2	-
CSASAQGRLRGYTF	TGCAGTGCTAGTGCCCAGGGCCGGCTAAGGGGCTACACCTTC	-	TRBV20-1	TRBJ1-2	-
CASSALPTRTYEQYF	TGTGCCAGCAGCGCCCTCCCGACGAGGACCTACGAGCAGTACTTC	-	TRBV9	TRBJ2-7	-
CASSGQPYGYTF	TGTGCCAGCTCCGGACAGCCTTATGGCTACACCTTC	-	TRBV18	TRBJ1-2	once
CASSESVRTGFTDTQYF	TGCGCCAGCAGTGAGTCGGTTAGGACAGGGTTTACAGATACGCAGTATTTT	TRBD1	TRBV10-1	TRBJ2-3	-
CASSTPGTAYEQYF	TGTGCCAGTAGTACGCCCGGGACAGCCTACGAGCAGTACTTC	TRBD1	TRBV19	TRBJ2-7	medium-sized
CASTRGLNSPLHF	TGTGCCAGCACCCGAGGCTTAAATTCACCCCTCCACTTT	-	TRBV7-9	TRBJ1-6	-
CASNKDRGNHTQYF	TGTGCCAGCAACAAGGACAGGGGGAACCATACGCAGTATTTT	TRBD1	TRBV6-5	TRBJ2-3	-
CASSASRDRGHTDTQYF	TGTGCCAGCAGTGCAAGCCGGGACAGGGGGCATACAGATACGCAGTATTTT	TRBD1	TRBV27	TRBJ2-3	-
CASSLYDGEISGNTIYF	TGCGCCAGCAGCTTGTACGACGGGGAAATCTCTGGAAACACCATATATTTT	-	TRBV5-1	TRBJ1-3	-
CSSVRGGPTTDTQYF	TGCAGCTCGGTGAGGGGGGGGCCTACCACAGATACGCAGTATTTT	-	TRBV29-1	TRBJ2-3	-
CASSFGTNTQYF	TGTGCCAGCAGTTTCGGGACAAATACGCAGTATTTT	-	TRBV27	TRBJ2-3	-
CASSYSDRTYGYTF	TGTGCCAGCAGTTACTCGGACAGGACTTATGGCTACACCTTC	TRBD1	TRBV6-6	TRBJ1-2	once
CASSLSSLFGNTEAFF	TGTGCCAGCAGCTTAAGTTCTCTATTCGGGAACACTGAAGCTTTCTTT	-	TRBV11-3	TRBJ1-1	-
CASSLSIGVRNQPQHF	TGTGCCAGCAGTTTATCCATCGGGGTGCGCAATCAGCCCCAGCATTTT	-	TRBV28	TRBJ1-5	-
CASSEGWTVNYGYTF	TGTGCCAGCAGTGAAGGATGGACAGTTAACTATGGCTACACCTTC	-	TRBV6-1	TRBJ1-2	few
CSVRAGGVGYTF	TGCAGCGTTCGGGCAGGGGGTGTAGGCTACACCTTC	TRBD1	TRBV29-1	TRBJ1-2	-
CASSVAEGQGAYTIYF	TGTGCCAGCAGCGTAGCTGAGGGACAGGGGGCCTACACCATATATTTT	TRBD1	TRBV9	TRBJ1-3	-
CASSIEQVRSTDTQYF	TGCGCCAGCAGTATAGAACAGGTCCGGTCCACAGATACGCAGTATTTT	-	TRBV10-2	TRBJ2-3	few
CASSLARGGAFGNTIYF	TGTGCCAGCAGCTTAGCGCGTGGGGGCGCGTTTGGAAACACCATATATTTT	-	TRBV7-8	TRBJ1-3	-
CASRARDRTYQPQHF	TGTGCCAGTAGAGCGCGGGACAGAACTTATCAGCCCCAGCATTTT	TRBD1	TRBV19	TRBJ1-5	few
CASSPPGDPTEAFF	TGTGCCAGCAGTCCGCCAGGGGACCCCACTGAAGCTTTCTTT	-	TRBV6-6	TRBJ1-1	-
CASSSAGTRTLKGNQPQHF	TGTGCCAGCAGTTCAGCCGGGACACGCACTTTGAAGGGCAATCAGCCCCAGCATTTT	-	TRBV27	TRBJ1-5	medium-sized
CASSETGGADYYGYTF	TGCGCCAGCAGCGAGACAGGGGGCGCTGATTACTATGGCTACACCTTC	TRBD1	TRBV5-1	TRBJ1-2	-
CASSGGRTEAFF	TGTGCCAGCAGCGGAGGGCGCACTGAAGCTTTCTTT	-	TRBV6-5	TRBJ1-1	-
CASSHANWPGSNEQYF	TGTGCCAGCAGTCACGCCAATTGGCCAGGGTCCAACGAGCAGTACTTC	-	TRBV5-5	TRBJ2-7	few
CASSLIGGSDTQYF	TGTGCCAGCAGCTTAATTGGAGGGTCTGATACGCAGTATTTT	-	TRBV7-3	TRBJ2-3	medium-sized
CASSPRGTGELFF	TGTGCCAGCAGCCCCAGAGGAACCGGGGAGCTGTTTTTT	-	TRBV11-2	TRBJ2-2	-
CASSYSRGKLTF	TGTGCCAGCAGTTACTCGCGAGGGAAGCTCACCTTC	-	TRBV6-2/TRBV6-3	TRBJ1-2	-
CASSGLAGVADTQYF	TGTGCCAGCAGTGGGCTAGCGGGAGTAGCAGATACGCAGTATTTT	TRBD2	TRBV2	TRBJ2-3	few
CASSITWDNRGYGYTF	TGTGCCAGTAGTATAACGTGGGACAACAGGGGCTATGGCTACACCTTC	TRBD1	TRBV19	TRBJ1-2	-
CASESGQGASGYTF	TGTGCCAGCGAATCCGGGCAGGGGGCGTCGGGCTACACCTTC	TRBD1	TRBV7-9	TRBJ1-2	few
CASRDRGNQPQHF	TGTGCCAGTCGAGACAGGGGCAATCAGCCCCAGCATTTT	TRBD1	TRBV19	TRBJ1-5	-
CASSQVVTLAGKETQYF	TGTGCCAGCAGCCAAGTGGTTACGCTAGCGGGGAAAGAGACCCAGTACTTC	TRBD2	TRBV4-2	TRBJ2-5	-
CASSPGAGGSTDTQYF	TGTGCCAGCAGCCCAGGGGCGGGGGGGAGCACAGATACGCAGTATTTT	TRBD2	TRBV7-3	TRBJ2-3	-